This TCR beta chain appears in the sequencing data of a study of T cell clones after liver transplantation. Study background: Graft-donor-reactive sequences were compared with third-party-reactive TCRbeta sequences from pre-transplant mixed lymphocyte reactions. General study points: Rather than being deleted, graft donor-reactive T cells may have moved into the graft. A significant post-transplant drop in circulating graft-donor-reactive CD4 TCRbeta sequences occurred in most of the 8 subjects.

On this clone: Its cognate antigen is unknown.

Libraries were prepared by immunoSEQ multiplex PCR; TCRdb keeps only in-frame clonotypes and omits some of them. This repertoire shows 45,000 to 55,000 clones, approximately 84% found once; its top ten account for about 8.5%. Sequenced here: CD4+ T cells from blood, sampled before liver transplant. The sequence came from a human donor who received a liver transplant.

The CDR3 protein is CASRYIIATQIRTEAFF. DNA of the CDR3: TGTGCCAGCAGGTATATCATAGCTACACAAATTCGCACTGAAGCTTTCTTT. This rearrangement joins TRBV21-1 to TRBJ1-1. TRBV21-1 is a pseudogene locus. The CDR3 has 17 residues.